The entry below describes one T cell receptor (beta chain). The CDR3 is 14 amino acids. Germline V CDR1 and CDR2: MNHEY, SMNVEV (reference sequence). The V gene lost 5 bases and the J gene lost 0 bases, with 5 bases spanning the gap. Those who participated ranged in age from about 18 to 89 years and resided in 20 to 25 US areas. The data derive from a study of blood T cell repertoires in COVID-19. Source study methods: Reference gene primer amplification yielded estimated nucleated cell counts. TCRdb's table, derived via immunoSEQ multiplex PCR, lists solely in-frame clones and lacks some. Clone size and V and J calls were adopted from that table, with D and trimming inferred from the DNA. The sample carries around 290,000 clones, about 89% recorded once.

The TCR comes from a woman younger than 30 who had recovered from COVID-19. Input material: PBMCs or T cells enriched from blood (not recorded which). The chain has TRBV27 and TRBJ2-6; tentative D call: TRBD1 (5 bases). CDR3 bases: TGTGCCAGCAGTGACAGCTCTGGGGCCAACGTCCTGACTTTC. Translated: CASSDSSGANVLTF.